A single sample is the source of the 7 T cell receptor beta chains below, sequenced in a study of T cell changes during pregnancy in multiple sclerosis. Sequencing used immunoSEQ multiplex PCR; TCRdb keeps in-frame clones, though not all of them. The sample contains around 50,000 clones, around nine tenths of which appear only once. Material: peripheral blood from another person, used as feeder cells. These receptors were collected from a human donor whose cells served as feeder cells for cultures in a pregnancy study.

The chain recombines TRBV5-6 with TRBJ1-1, with D possibly being TRBD1 (6 bases). V lost 4 bases and J lost 3, with 13 bases in between. The CDR3 is 14 amino acids. The V gene's germline CDR1 is SGHDT and CDR2 YYEEEE. CDR3 sequence reads: CASSEGVGDTEAFF. CDR3 coding DNA: TGTGCCAGCAGCGAGGGGGTTGGGGACACTGAAGCTTTCTTT.

The CDR3 here is CASSKMGGTDTGELFF. Here the CDR3 DNA reads TGTGCCAGTAGTAAAATGGGGGGGACGGACACCGGGGAGCTGTTTTTT. The chain is built from TRBV19 and TRBJ2-2; 7 bases match TRBD2. CDR1 and CDR2 (germline): LNHDA, SQIVND (reference sequence). The CDR3 loop spans 16 amino acids. V gave up 4 bases and J gave up 3 bases; unmatched junction bases: 8.

The chain carries TRBV7-8 and TRBJ1-2; perhaps TRBD1 as D (5 bases). The CDR3 is 14 residues long. Trimming removed 5 bases at V and 0 bases at J, with 10 bases between. Germline lookup yields CDR1 SGHVS and CDR2 FQNEAQ. The CDR3 nucleotides are TGTGCCAGCAGCACCAAGACAGCTAACTATGGCTACACCTTC. It encodes CASSTKTANYGYTF. Supplemented by reference TRBV7-8 and TRBJ1-2, the full variable domain reads GAGVSQSPRYKVAKRGQDVALRCDPISGHVSLFWYQQALGQGPEFLTYFQNEAQLDKSGLPSDRFFAERPEGSVSTLKIQRTQQEDSAVYLCASSTKTANYGYTFGSGTRLTVV.

The chain carries TRBV12-5 and TRBJ1-2; possibly TRBD1 for D (5 bases). V lost 5 bases and J lost 4, with 11 bases in between. The CDR3 totals 13 residues. CDR1 and CDR2 (germline): LGHNT, FRNRAP. The CDR3 DNA follows: TGTGCTAGTGGTACCGACAGTTCCTATGGCTACACCTTC. It encodes CASGTDSSYGYTF.

The CDR3 loop reads CAWRAGGPNTEAFF. The DNA of the CDR3 is TGTGCCTGGAGGGCGGGGGGACCTAACACTGAAGCTTTCTTT. The chain couples TRBV30 to TRBJ1-1, with D perhaps TRBD1 (5 bases). The CDR3 is 14 amino acids. From germline, CDR1 is GTSNPN and CDR2 SVGIG (reference sequence). V shed 3 bases and J shed 2 bases, with 13 bases lying between them.

This chain links TRBV10-1 with TRBJ1-2, with a tentative D call TRBD1 (5 bases). The V end lost 6 bases, the J end lost 4 bases, and 12 bases lay between the germline ends. This CDR3 is built from 13 residues. Per germline, CDR1 WNHNN and CDR2 SYGVQD (reference sequence). The CDR3, as DNA: TGCGCCAGCAGACCCAGACAGCCCTATGGCTACACCTTC. Protein product: CASRPRQPYGYTF.

This clone appeared once. The chain carries TRBV4-3 and TRBJ2-7, with D hard to call. Germline V lookup: CDR1 LGHNA, CDR2 YSLEER. The CDR3 length is 13 residues. Trimming removed 3 bases at V and 6 bases at J, with 12 bases between. The CDR3 region has the DNA TGCGCCAGCAGCCAGGAACTGTGGAGCGAGCAGTACTTC. Its protein product is CASSQELWSEQYF.